This passage covers 22 T cell receptor beta chains from one sample sequenced in a study of regulatory T cells in long-lasting Graves disease. Stated time point: persistent/refractory GD, antithyroid drugs over 5 years with positive TRAb. The authors made the TCR library using RNA they extracted from PBMCs. Through Arm-PCR of CDR3 regions and iRepertoire HTBI primers, TCR beta libraries were built. TCRdb used MiXCR to reprocess the multiplex PCR reads, holding one entry per CDR3 protein. The table has some 300,000 distinct CDR3 sequences, around a fifth seen once. The material was peripheral blood mononuclear cells (PBMCs), obtained when the disease was refractory, from a patient treated with antithyroid drugs. These receptors originate from a female donor with Graves disease.

Note on this clonotype: A read error may be the cause here, since a much bigger clone is one base away. The chain combines TRBV12-3 or TRBV12-4 with TRBJ2-7, with 9 bases aligning to TRBD1. The CDR3 runs 14 residues. The CDR3 nucleotides read TGTGCCGGCAGTGTAGGACAGGGGTGGGACGAGCAGTACTTC. Translated, it gives CAGSVGQGWDEQYF.

The chain combines TRBV27 with TRBJ2-7; D possibly uses TRBD1 or TRBD2 (5 bases each). CDR3 length equals 13 residues. Trimming shortened V by 0 bases and J by 7 bases, and 10 bases separated the two germline ends. Germline CDR1 MNHEY, CDR2 SMNVEV (reference sequence). The CDR3 nucleotides are TGTGCCAGCAGTTTATCGGGGGTAGAAGAGCAGTACTTC. It specifies CASSLSGVEEQYF.

The chain is built from TRBV4-1 and TRBJ2-7; 7 nucleotides agree with TRBD1. The V gene's germline CDR1 is MGHRA and CDR2 YSYEKL. This CDR3 comprises 15 residues. V was clipped by 1 base and J by 2 bases; unmatched bases: 5. The DNA for the CDR3 is TGCGCCAGCAGCCAAGTCCCTGACAGGGCCTACGAGCAGTACTTC. This sequence encodes CASSQVPDRAYEQYF.

Comments on this clonotype: One base away lies a much larger clone, so this may be a sequencing read error. This chain uses TRBV2 with TRBJ1-2, with TRBD1 matching 7 bases. CDR1 and CDR2 from the germline V gene are SNHLY and FYNNEI. The CDR3 sequence is 13 residues long. The CDR3 nucleotides read TGTACCAGCAGTCGACAGGGAGGGGATGGCTACACCTTC. Amino acids: CTSSRQGGDGYTF.

This clonotype has ten or more counts. The V call is TRBV5-1, the J call TRBJ2-2; tentative D call: TRBD1 (5 bases). Trimming pared 3 bases from V and 5 bases from J, leaving 11 bases between. Germline CDR1 SGHRS, CDR2 YFSETQ. The CDR3 is 14 amino acids. CDR3 nucleotide sequence: TGCGCCAGCAGCTCGCTGGCAGGGACCGGGGAGCTGTTTTTT. Its protein is CASSSLAGTGELFF.

This clonotype was recorded many times. The chain employs TRBV6-5 and TRBJ2-7, with D perhaps matching TRBD1 or TRBD2 (6 bases each). This CDR3 region has 16 residues. The V end lost 2 bases, the J end lost 3 bases, and 17 bases lay between the germline ends. Looked up from germline, CDR1 is MNHEY and CDR2 is SVGAGI. In DNA, the CDR3 is TGTGCCAGCAGTTACGATTCAAGAGGGGGGAACTACGAGCAGTACTTC. Its translation is CASSYDSRGGNYEQYF.

This clonotype was seen only once. J is TRBJ2-2 and V is TRBV12-3 or TRBV12-4; no firm D call. This CDR3 contains 13 residues. V lost 3 bases and J 6 bases, leaving 8 bases between the germline ends. CDR3 in DNA: TGTGCCAGCAGTTTTAGTTGGGCCGGGGAGCTGTTTTTT. Translated, it gives CASSFSWAGELFF.

The V gene is TRBV4-1, the J gene TRBJ2-2; D uncertain. This CDR3 region has 16 residues. With 1 base removed from V and 2 bases from J, the gap between germline ends came to 11 bases. CDR1 and CDR2 (germline): MGHRA, YSYEKL. The CDR3, as DNA: TGCGCCAGCAGCCAAGCCATTGGTCTAAACACCGGGGAGCTGTTTTTT. Translating gives CASSQAIGLNTGELFF.

This chain connects TRBV27 to TRBJ2-7; D not resolved. Germline CDR1 is MNHEY and CDR2 is SMNVEV (reference sequence). CDR3 length equals 10 residues. The germline V and J ends were trimmed by 8 bases and 8 bases, with 10 bases remaining between them. CDR3 loop: CASGGNKQYF. For the CDR3, the DNA is TGTGCCAGCGGTGGGAATAAGCAGTACTTC.

This chain links TRBV20-1 with TRBJ2-2; D may be TRBD2 (7 bases). Germline CDR1 DFQATT, CDR2 SNEGSKA (reference sequence). The CDR3 is 18 residues long. Trimming shortened V by 0 bases and J by 2 bases, and 19 bases separated the two germline ends. The DNA of the CDR3 is TGCAGTGCTAGAGATTGTGGGGGGGAACAGGGTAACACCGGGGAGCTGTTTTTT. Translating it yields CSARDCGGEQGNTGELFF.

This clonotype occurred a few times. V gene TRBV28 combines with J gene TRBJ1-5, with D hard to call. The V end was cut by 3 bases, the J end by 3 bases, with 12 bases between. The CDR3 is made up of 15 amino acids. The germline V gene encodes CDR1 MDHEN and CDR2 SYDVKM. CDR3 amino acids: CASSLYSGYNQPQHF. CDR3 sequence (DNA): TGTGCCAGCAGTTTGTATTCCGGTTACAATCAGCCCCAGCATTTT.

This clonotype appeared a few times. The chain is built from TRBV20-1 and TRBJ1-1; D gene uncertain. The germline V gene encodes CDR1 DFQATT and CDR2 SNEGSKA (reference sequence). This CDR3 comprises 12 residues. The ends were cut back, 6 bases at V and 8 bases at J, with 16 bases in the middle. CDR3 residues: CSAADRQMEAFF. The CDR3 nucleotides are TGCAGTGCCGCGGACCGCCAGATGGAAGCTTTCTTT.

The chain is built from TRBV7-2 and TRBJ2-5; D may be TRBD1 (6 bases). Germline V gene lookup returns CDR1 SGHTA and CDR2 FQGNSA. This CDR3 spans 15 amino acids. Between the trimmed V and J ends, which lost 1 base and 4 bases, there was a span of 13 bases. CDR3 bases: TGTGCCAGCAGCTTAGTCACAGGGTTGGGAGAGACCCAGTACTTC. Its protein is CASSLVTGLGETQYF.

This sequence joins TRBV30 and TRBJ2-7; 10 bases are shared with TRBD1. The V segment lost 4 bases and the J segment 6 bases; nucleotides outside the gene matches: 3. CDR1 is GTSNPN and CDR2 is SVGIG in the germline V gene (reference sequence). This CDR3 contains 12 residues. DNA of the CDR3: TGTGCCTGGACCTGGACAGGGGGCGAGCAGTACTTC. Its translation is CAWTWTGGEQYF.

Only a few counts were recorded for this clonotype. This chain joins TRBV6-1 and TRBJ1-1; D gene ambiguous. Germline values: CDR1 MNHNS, CDR2 SASEGT. Trimming removed 3 bases at V and 8 bases at J, with 10 bases between. The CDR3 has 12 residues. This CDR3 is CASSERTQEAFF. For the CDR3, the DNA is TGTGCCAGCAGTGAGCGAACACAAGAAGCTTTCTTT.

There are many counts of this clonotype. The gene calls are TRBV20-1 and TRBJ2-7; no reliable D call. The CDR3 sequence is 12 residues long. CDR1 is DFQATT, CDR2 SNEGSKA, per germline (reference sequence). Trimming took off 4 bases at V and 4 bases at J, with 11 bases between the two ends. CDR3 in DNA: TGCAGTGCTACTGGGCCAAATTACGAGCAGTACTTC. Translated, it gives CSATGPNYEQYF.

This clonotype was observed a few times. V usage is TRBV6-2 or TRBV6-3 and J usage is TRBJ2-5, with D possibly matching TRBD2 (5 bases). Germline V lookup: CDR1 MNHEY, CDR2 SVGEGT. The CDR3 is made up of 11 amino acids. V lost 5 bases and J 7 bases, leaving 8 bases between the germline ends. In nucleotides, the CDR3 is TGTGCCAGCAGTGCCGAGGGGACCCAGTACTTC. Protein product: CASSAEGTQYF.

V usage is TRBV6-2 or TRBV6-3 and J usage is TRBJ2-7; D possibly matches TRBD1 or TRBD2 (5 bases each). This CDR3 is built from 14 residues. In germline, CDR1 is MNHEY, CDR2 SVGEGT. Between the trimmed V and J ends, which lost 2 bases and 4 bases, there was a span of 12 bases. The CDR3 DNA reads TGTGCCAGCAGTTACCAGGGCTGGACTTACGAGCAGTACTTC. This codes for CASSYQGWTYEQYF.

CDR3 in amino acids: CASADNSYNSPLHF. The CDR3 nucleotides are TGTGCCAGCGCGGACAACTCCTATAATTCACCCCTCCACTTT. This chain joins TRBV7-9 and TRBJ1-6, with D perhaps matching TRBD1 (5 bases). The germline CDR1 and CDR2 sequences are SEHNR and FQNEAQ (reference sequence). The CDR3 length is 14 residues. V gave up 8 bases and J gave up 0 bases, with 8 bases separating them.

This clonotype was recorded many times. The chain's CDR3 is CASSLGGQVYGYTF. In nucleotides, the CDR3 is TGTGCCAGCAGCTTAGGCGGACAGGTCTATGGCTACACCTTC. The rearrangement uses TRBV7-2 and TRBJ1-2, with 7 bases matching TRBD1. Unmatched junction bases numbered 3, after V lost 1 base and J lost 4 bases. CDR3 length: 14 amino acids. The V gene's germline CDR1 is SGHTA and CDR2 FQGNSA.

This clonotype showed up many times. The chain carries TRBV3-1 and TRBJ2-7, with 8 bases lining up with TRBD2. There are 16 residues in the CDR3. Trimming at V came to 4 bases and at J to 2 bases, leaving 10 bases not matched to a gene. In germline, CDR1 is LGHDT, CDR2 YNNKEL (reference sequence). The CDR3, as DNA: TGTGCCAGCAGCCCGCGGGGGGCGTTAGCGGCCTACGAGCAGTACTTC. As protein: CASSPRGALAAYEQYF.

The J gene is TRBJ2-7, the V gene TRBV7-8; D unresolved. Looked up from germline, CDR1 is SGHVS and CDR2 is FQNEAQ. This CDR3 region has 14 residues. Trimming took off 1 base at V and 2 bases at J, with 9 bases between the two ends. In DNA, the CDR3 is TGTGCCAGCAGCTTAGGCCCAGCAACCTACGAGCAGTACTTC. It is translated as CASSLGPATYEQYF.